A selection of T cell receptor beta chains follows, all from one sample in a study of blood T cell repertoires in COVID-19. Libraries were prepared by immunoSEQ multiplex PCR; TCRdb keeps only in-frame clonotypes and omits some of them. The sample records over 200,000 clones, more than 70% being singletons. Sequenced material: peripheral blood. The receptors shown here come from a woman aged 55-75 years with acute or convalescent COVID-19. Both conserved end residues are part of each CDR3. Fields, in order: V gene, D gene, J gene, CDR3 length, clone size, CDR3 protein, CDR3 DNA. D genes are given only for firm matches. The size of a clone is reported for some rows only, either as once, few or many, or as a class for expanded clones.

v_gene: TRBV19; d_gene: .; j_gene: TRBJ1-5; len: 16; abundance: .; CDR3aa: CASSFGPLPLNQPQHF; CDR3nt: TGTGCCAGTAGTTTTGGGCCCCTACCCTTGAATCAGCCCCAGCATTTT
v_gene: TRBV6-1; d_gene: TRBD2; j_gene: TRBJ2-7; len: 15; abundance: .; CDR3aa: CASSDWGGSSYEQYF; CDR3nt: TGTGCCAGCAGTGATTGGGGGGGGAGCTCCTACGAGCAGTACTTC
v_gene: TRBV10-2; d_gene: .; j_gene: TRBJ1-2; len: 15; abundance: few; CDR3aa: CASSEVSGGPDGYTF; CDR3nt: TGCGCCAGCAGTGAAGTTTCCGGAGGCCCCGATGGCTACACCTTC
v_gene: TRBV10-3; d_gene: TRBD1; j_gene: TRBJ1-3; len: 17; abundance: .; CDR3aa: CAISESGTGISGNTIYF; CDR3nt: TGTGCCATCAGTGAGTCCGGGACAGGGATCTCTGGAAACACCATATATTTT
v_gene: TRBV24-1; d_gene: .; j_gene: TRBJ1-5; len: 16; abundance: .; CDR3aa: CATSDAVKGRGQPQHF; CDR3nt: TGTGCCACCAGTGATGCCGTTAAAGGGAGAGGGCAGCCCCAGCATTTT
v_gene: TRBV7-9; d_gene: .; j_gene: TRBJ1-4; len: 15; abundance: .; CDR3aa: CASSLERQVGEKLFF; CDR3nt: TGTGCCAGCAGCTTAGAGCGACAGGTAGGGGAAAAACTGTTTTTT
v_gene: TRBV12-5; d_gene: .; j_gene: TRBJ1-5; len: 14; abundance: .; CDR3aa: CASEGEASNQPQHF; CDR3nt: TGTGCTAGTGAAGGGGAAGCTAGCAATCAGCCCCAGCATTTT
v_gene: TRBV3-1/TRBV3-2; d_gene: .; j_gene: TRBJ1-5; len: 14; abundance: .; CDR3aa: CASSERIACKPQHF; CDR3nt: TGTGCCAGCAGCGAGAGGATCGCCTGCAAGCCCCAGCATTTT
v_gene: TRBV27; d_gene: .; j_gene: TRBJ2-7; len: 15; abundance: .; CDR3aa: CASTPPGSFPHEQYF; CDR3nt: TGTGCCAGCACCCCGCCAGGTAGTTTTCCCCACGAGCAGTACTTC
v_gene: TRBV5-1; d_gene: TRBD2; j_gene: TRBJ2-1; len: 18; abundance: .; CDR3aa: CASMGASGGQSTYNEQFF; CDR3nt: TGCGCCAGCATGGGGGCTAGCGGGGGGCAATCCACCTACAATGAGCAGTTCTTC
v_gene: TRBV7-2; d_gene: .; j_gene: TRBJ2-2; len: 17; abundance: few; CDR3aa: CASSPPKFSGNTGELFF; CDR3nt: TGTGCCAGCAGCCCGCCGAAATTTAGCGGGAACACCGGGGAGCTGTTTTTT
v_gene: TRBV6-5; d_gene: TRBD1; j_gene: TRBJ1-5; len: 14; abundance: .; CDR3aa: CASSSNRGNQPQHF; CDR3nt: TGTGCCAGCAGTTCCAACAGGGGGAATCAGCCCCAGCATTTT
v_gene: TRBV18; d_gene: .; j_gene: TRBJ2-5; len: 13; abundance: .; CDR3aa: CASSPMAPETQYF; CDR3nt: TGTGCCAGCTCACCGATGGCCCCGGAGACCCAGTACTTC
v_gene: TRBV6-4; d_gene: TRBD1; j_gene: TRBJ1-2; len: 13; abundance: .; CDR3aa: CASSVEQGFGYTF; CDR3nt: TGTGCCAGCAGTGTCGAACAGGGGTTTGGCTACACCTTC
v_gene: TRBV19; d_gene: TRBD1; j_gene: TRBJ1-5; len: 16; abundance: .; CDR3aa: CASSERAGQFNQPQHF; CDR3nt: TGTGCCAGTAGTGAACGCGCGGGACAGTTCAATCAGCCCCAGCATTTT
v_gene: TRBV24-1; d_gene: TRBD1; j_gene: TRBJ1-5; len: 13; abundance: .; CDR3aa: CATIDRGRQPQHF; CDR3nt: TGTGCCACCATAGACAGGGGGCGTCAGCCCCAGCATTTT
v_gene: TRBV2; d_gene: .; j_gene: TRBJ2-3; len: 16; abundance: .; CDR3aa: CASSDTTYSSTDTQYF; CDR3nt: TGTGCCAGCAGTGATACCACCTACTCTAGCACAGATACGCAGTATTTT
v_gene: TRBV11-2; d_gene: .; j_gene: TRBJ2-3; len: 12; abundance: .; CDR3aa: CASSLSGDTQYF; CDR3nt: TGTGCCAGCAGCTTATCCGGGGATACGCAGTATTTT
v_gene: TRBV6-6; d_gene: .; j_gene: TRBJ1-3; len: 14; abundance: once; CDR3aa: CASRPTGSGNTIYF; CDR3nt: TGTGCCAGCAGGCCTACAGGGTCTGGAAACACCATATATTTT
v_gene: TRBV5-1; d_gene: .; j_gene: TRBJ1-1; len: 14; abundance: .; CDR3aa: CASSLRLANTEAFF; CDR3nt: TGCGCCAGCAGCTTGAGACTCGCGAACACTGAAGCTTTCTTT
v_gene: TRBV2; d_gene: TRBD1; j_gene: TRBJ2-2; len: 15; abundance: .; CDR3aa: CASSLDRGPTGELFF; CDR3nt: TGTGCCAGCAGTCTGGACAGGGGGCCCACCGGGGAGCTGTTTTTT
v_gene: TRBV30; d_gene: .; j_gene: TRBJ1-1; len: 10; abundance: .; CDR3aa: CAWRRVEAFF; CDR3nt: TGTGCCTGGAGAAGAGTTGAAGCTTTCTTT
v_gene: TRBV10-1; d_gene: .; j_gene: TRBJ1-2; len: 13; abundance: once; CDR3aa: CASSDNSLYGYTF; CDR3nt: TGCGCCAGCAGTGACAACAGCCTCTATGGCTACACCTTC
v_gene: TRBV4-3; d_gene: .; j_gene: TRBJ2-1; len: 17; abundance: .; CDR3aa: CASSQDLALGAYNEQFF; CDR3nt: TGCGCCAGCAGCCAAGATCTGGCACTAGGAGCCTACAATGAGCAGTTCTTC
v_gene: TRBV27; d_gene: TRBD2; j_gene: TRBJ2-7; len: 14; abundance: .; CDR3aa: CAIPLAGATYEQYF; CDR3nt: TGTGCCATCCCGTTAGCGGGAGCGACCTACGAGCAGTACTTC
v_gene: TRBV5-1; d_gene: TRBD2; j_gene: TRBJ2-3; len: 14; abundance: .; CDR3aa: CASSLDTSADTQYF; CDR3nt: TGCGCCAGCAGCTTGGACACTAGCGCAGATACGCAGTATTTT
v_gene: TRBV6-5; d_gene: TRBD1; j_gene: TRBJ1-2; len: 15; abundance: .; CDR3aa: CASSFTTGTNYGYTF; CDR3nt: TGTGCCAGCAGTTTCACGACAGGGACGAACTATGGCTACACCTTC
v_gene: TRBV2; d_gene: .; j_gene: TRBJ2-1; len: 16; abundance: .; CDR3aa: CASRAFTSTGYNEQFF; CDR3nt: TGTGCCAGCAGAGCCTTCACTAGTACCGGCTACAATGAGCAGTTCTTC
v_gene: TRBV30; d_gene: TRBD2; j_gene: TRBJ2-1; len: 15; abundance: .; CDR3aa: CAWSGRRGGLNEQFF; CDR3nt: TGTGCCTGGAGTGGGCGGCGGGGGGGCCTAAATGAGCAGTTCTTC
v_gene: TRBV10-1; d_gene: .; j_gene: TRBJ2-7; len: 14; abundance: .; CDR3aa: CASSRDTATDEQYF; CDR3nt: TGCGCCAGCAGTCGGGACACCGCCACCGACGAGCAGTACTTC
v_gene: TRBV30; d_gene: TRBD1; j_gene: TRBJ1-2; len: 13; abundance: .; CDR3aa: CAWRKQGARGYTF; CDR3nt: TGTGCCTGGAGAAAACAGGGGGCGCGTGGCTACACCTTC
v_gene: TRBV27; d_gene: .; j_gene: TRBJ1-1; len: 12; abundance: .; CDR3aa: CASRTGYTEAFF; CDR3nt: TGTGCCAGCAGGACAGGTTACACTGAAGCTTTCTTT
v_gene: TRBV5-4; d_gene: TRBD1; j_gene: TRBJ2-7; len: 15; abundance: .; CDR3aa: CASSKPGQGSYEQYF; CDR3nt: TGTGCCAGCAGCAAACCGGGACAGGGCTCCTACGAGCAGTACTTC
v_gene: TRBV20-1; d_gene: TRBD1; j_gene: TRBJ2-7; len: 15; abundance: .; CDR3aa: CSASPGQVYSYEQYF; CDR3nt: TGCAGTGCTAGTCCCGGACAGGTTTACTCCTACGAGCAGTACTTC
v_gene: TRBV5-1; d_gene: TRBD1; j_gene: TRBJ1-5; len: 15; abundance: .; CDR3aa: CASSITTGSNQPQHF; CDR3nt: TGCGCCAGCAGCATAACGACAGGGAGCAATCAGCCCCAGCATTTT